This TCR beta chain was captured by sequencing in a study of cytomegalovirus exposure and HLA in healthy donors. Primers included in the PCR were 60 Vbeta and 13 Jbeta primers. Data came from immunoSEQ multiplex PCR; TCRdb stores just in-frame clones and leaves some out. The sample lists 58,000 or so clones; roughly 80% were seen once. Unmatched junction bases numbered 4, after V lost 1 base and J lost 4 bases. CDR3 length: 15 residues. Germline-derived CDR1 and CDR2 are SSHAT and FNYEAQ (reference sequence). The clonotype comes from a woman in her 40s in good health and CMV-seropositive. V gene TRBV7-7 combines with J gene TRBJ2-1; TRBD1 matches 7 bases. The sample comprised PBMCs. The CDR3 loop is CASSLEGGLYNEQFF. For the CDR3, the DNA is TGTGCCAGCAGCTTAGAAGGGGGCCTTTACAATGAGCAGTTCTTC.